The 27 T cell receptor beta chains below all came from one sample that was sequenced in a study of OX40 agonist ivuxolimab in advanced cancers. Method: immunoSEQ multiplex PCR; TCRdb's copy keeps in-frame clones and lacks some. The sample consists of roughly 83,000 clones, roughly nine tenths of them appearing once. The sample in question was CD4+ or CD8+ T cells sorted from blood, obtained in a trial of the OX40 agonist ivuxolimab. The receptor source for this set is an adult with an advanced solid tumor such as melanoma, head and neck, liver or kidney cancer.

This chain uses TRBV28 with TRBJ1-2; D is uncertain. The CDR3 is 12 amino acids. Trimming cost V 6 bases and J 4 bases, with 9 bases left between them. Looked up from germline, CDR1 is MDHEN and CDR2 is SYDVKM. CDR3 nucleotide sequence: TGTGCCAGCAGCCCTTACGGCTATGGCTACACCTTC. Its protein is CASSPYGYGYTF.

This chain connects TRBV9 to TRBJ2-5, with 7 bases aligning to TRBD2. This CDR3 comprises 16 residues. CDR1 SGDLS and CDR2 YYNGEE come from the germline V gene. The J segment lost 4 bases and the V segment lost 1 base, leaving 10 bases of the junction unmatched. The CDR3, as DNA: TGTGCCAGCAGCGTACGCGGCGGGAGTTTAGGAGAGACCCAGTACTTC. Protein: CASSVRGGSLGETQYF. Full variable domain (remainder filled in from reference TRBV9 and TRBJ2-5): DSGVTQTPKHLITATGQRVTLRCSPRSGDLSVYWYQQSLDQGLQFLIQYYNGEERAKGNILERFSAQQFPDLHSELNLSSLELGDSALYFCASSVRGGSLGETQYFGPGTRLLVL.

This clone has a single count. This sequence joins TRBV6-6 and TRBJ1-2, with 9 bases fitting TRBD1. Germline V CDR1 and CDR2: MNHNY, SVGAGI (reference sequence). After removal of 6 bases from V and 8 bases from J, the junction contained 16 bases not matched to a gene. The CDR3 runs 16 residues. This CDR3 reads CASRSRGQGPLGGYTF. As DNA, the CDR3 is TGTGCCAGCAGAAGCCGGGGACAGGGACCCCTGGGGGGCTACACCTTC.

The chain uses TRBV4-1 and TRBJ2-5; perhaps D is TRBD1 or TRBD2 (5 bases each). The CDR3 length is 14 residues. Germline CDR1 and CDR2: MGHRA and YSYEKL. Trimming stripped 3 bases from V and 5 bases from J, with 13 bases between. The CDR3 region has the DNA TGCGCCAGCAGCCAGACCGGCGAGGGGGAGACCCAGTACTTC. Translating gives CASSQTGEGETQYF.

This chain joins TRBV28 and TRBJ1-5; D gene uncertain. Germline V gene sequence: CDR1 MDHEN, CDR2 SYDVKM. Trimming cost V 6 bases and J 6 bases, with 15 bases left between them. This CDR3 spans 14 amino acids. The DNA for the CDR3 is TGTGCCAGCAGCCGGTTAATAGTGGGTCAGCCCCAGCATTTT. Amino acids: CASSRLIVGQPQHF.

V gene TRBV7-9 combines with J gene TRBJ2-1; possibly TRBD1 for D (7 bases). The CDR3 runs 12 residues. The germline gives CDR1 SEHNR, CDR2 FQNEAQ (reference sequence). Between the trimmed V and J ends, which lost 5 bases and 7 bases, there was a span of 9 bases. CDR3 protein: CASSPGGNEQFF. The DNA for the CDR3 is TGTGCCAGCAGCCCAGGGGGGAATGAGCAGTTCTTC.

The chain combines TRBV7-9 with TRBJ1-3, with unresolved D. In germline, CDR1 is SEHNR, CDR2 FQNEAQ (reference sequence). This CDR3 contains 15 residues. Trimming pared 0 bases from V and 3 bases from J, leaving 9 bases between. The CDR3 sequence: CASSLAPGGGNTIYF. The CDR3 DNA is TGTGCCAGCAGCTTAGCCCCTGGAGGTGGAAACACCATATATTTT. Together with reference TRBV7-9 and TRBJ1-3, the CDR3 gives the full variable domain: DTGVSQNPRHKITKRGQNVTFRCDPISEHNRLYWYRQTLGQGPEFLTYFQNEAQLEKSRLLSDRFSAERPKGSFSTLEIQRTEQGDSAMYLCASSLAPGGGNTIYFGEGSWLTVV.

This clone was found once. The gene calls are TRBV15 and TRBJ2-5, with a possible D match to TRBD2 (5 bases). Germline CDR1 and CDR2: LNHNV and YYDKDF (reference sequence). CDR3 size: 13 residues. V lost 8 bases and J lost 5, with 15 bases in between. This CDR3 reads CATGSPPGETQYF. The CDR3 nucleotides are TGTGCCACCGGGAGTCCGCCAGGCGAGACCCAGTACTTC. Full variable domain (outside the CDR3, taken from reference TRBV15 and TRBJ2-5): DAMVIQNPRYQVTQFGKPVTLSCSQTLNHNVMYWYQQKSSQAPKLLFHYYDKDFNNEADTPDNFQSRRPNTSFCFLDIRSPGLGDTAMYLCATGSPPGETQYFGPGTRLLVL.

The sample holds a few counts of this clone. V and J are TRBV6-6 and TRBJ2-1; no clear D. This CDR3 has 13 residues. Germline V gene lookup returns CDR1 MNHNY and CDR2 SVGAGI (reference sequence). Trimming took 5 bases from V and 4 from J, leaving 9 bases between them. The CDR3 DNA reads TGTGCCAGCAGTCCTGCCTGGTACAATGAGCAGTTCTTC. The encoded protein is CASSPAWYNEQFF.

Only a few counts were recorded for this clone. The chain has TRBV11-3 and TRBJ2-7; D gene uncertain. The CDR3 spans 13 residues. The V end lost 4 bases, the J end lost 0 bases, and 7 bases lay between the germline ends. Looked up from germline, CDR1 is SGHNT and CDR2 is YENEEA. The CDR3 region is CASSWLPSYEQYV. The CDR3 DNA sequence: TGTGCCAGCAGCTGGCTCCCCTCCTACGAGCAGTACGTC.

The chain recombines TRBV9 with TRBJ2-1; 8 bases line up with TRBD2. With V trimmed by 0 bases and J by 7 bases, 9 bases remained unmatched. Germline CDR1 is SGDLS and CDR2 is YYNGEE. The CDR3 is made up of 16 amino acids. The CDR3 bases are TGTGCCAGCAGCGTAGCACCAAACGGGGGGGTGAATGAGCAGTTCTTC. It yields the protein CASSVAPNGGVNEQFF.

This chain uses TRBV30 with TRBJ2-3; D is undetermined. V was trimmed by 4 bases and J by 4 bases, leaving 3 bases between them. CDR3 size: 10 residues. Germline loops: CDR1 GTSNPN, CDR2 SVGIG (reference sequence). CDR3 sequence: CAWMADTQYF. In DNA form, the CDR3 reads TGTGCCTGGATGGCAGATACGCAGTATTTT.

The CDR3: CASSLHGQLQETQYF. The CDR3, as DNA: TGTGCCAGCAGTTTACACGGACAGCTCCAAGAGACCCAGTACTTC. The rearrangement links TRBV27 to TRBJ2-5; the D gene is possibly TRBD1 (6 bases). The CDR3 totals 15 residues. CDR1 is MNHEY and CDR2 is SMNVEV in the germline V gene (reference sequence). Trimming shortened V by 2 bases and J by 1 base, and 11 bases separated the two germline ends.

This chain uses TRBV5-1 with TRBJ2-2; 11 nucleotides line up with TRBD2. This CDR3 comprises 15 residues. The germline V gene encodes CDR1 SGHRS and CDR2 YFSETQ. Losses at the gene ends were 0 bases for V and 6 bases for J; bases not matched to a gene: 1. CDR3: CASSLVLAGAGELFF. DNA of the CDR3: TGCGCCAGCAGCTTGGTACTAGCGGGAGCCGGGGAGCTGTTTTTT.

The rearrangement uses TRBV9 and TRBJ2-5; tentatively, D is TRBD1 or TRBD2 (5 bases each). The CDR3 runs to 14 residues. V was trimmed by 4 bases and J by 5 bases, leaving 15 bases between them. Germline V gene sequence: CDR1 SGDLS, CDR2 YYNGEE. CDR3 DNA sequence: TGTGCCAGCAGCCTCCATGGGGGACGGGAGACCCAGTACTTC. Amino acid sequence: CASSLHGGRETQYF.

The chain uses TRBV7-8 and TRBJ2-1; 9 bases map to TRBD2. Germline loops: CDR1 SGHVS, CDR2 FQNEAQ. This CDR3 comprises 15 residues. After removal of 1 base from V and 7 bases from J, the junction contained 5 bases not matched to a gene. The CDR3 DNA sequence: TGTGCCAGCAGCTTAGAGCAGGGACTAGCTAATGAGCAGTTCTTC. Residues: CASSLEQGLANEQFF. Complete variable domain (other parts from reference TRBV7-8 and TRBJ2-1): GAGVSQSPRYKVAKRGQDVALRCDPISGHVSLFWYQQALGQGPEFLTYFQNEAQLDKSGLPSDRFFAERPEGSVSTLKIQRTQQEDSAVYLCASSLEQGLANEQFFGPGTRLTVL.

On this clone: The sample carries other DNA sequences with the same CDR3. The chain employs TRBV9 and TRBJ2-3, with D hard to call. The CDR3 loop spans 13 amino acids. The V gene's germline CDR1 is SGDLS and CDR2 YYNGEE. Trimming took 0 bases from V and 0 from J, leaving 2 bases between them. This CDR3 reads CASSVASTDTQYF. DNA for the CDR3: TGTGCCAGCAGCGTAGCAAGCACAGATACGCAGTATTTT.

The chain recombines TRBV13 with TRBJ2-1; D ambiguous. The germline V gene encodes CDR1 PRHDT and CDR2 FYEKMQ (reference sequence). V lost 5 bases and J lost 0, with 5 bases in between. The CDR3 runs 13 residues. CDR3 protein: CASSPNSYNEQFF. The CDR3 bases are TGTGCCAGCAGCCCTAACTCCTACAATGAGCAGTTCTTC. Together with reference TRBV13 and TRBJ2-1, the CDR3 gives the full variable domain: AAGVIQSPRHLIKEKRETATLKCYPIPRHDTVYWYQQGPGQDPQFLISFYEKMQSDKGSIPDRFSAQQFSDYHSELNMSSLELGDSALYFCASSPNSYNEQFFGPGTRLTVL.

The chain links TRBV6-5 to TRBJ2-5; 9 bases map to TRBD2. The CDR3 contains 15 residues. Germline lookup yields CDR1 MNHEY and CDR2 SVGAGI. V lost 2 bases and J lost 5; bases outside the gene matches: 6. Here the CDR3 DNA reads TGTGCCAGCAGTTACGGGGCGGGGGGGCGTGAGACCCAGTACTTC. This codes for CASSYGAGGRETQYF.

The chain uses TRBV27 and TRBJ2-1; 9 positions agree with TRBD2. Germline loops: CDR1 MNHEY, CDR2 SMNVEV (reference sequence). The CDR3 runs to 16 residues. V trimming: 5 bases; J trimming: 7 bases; junction bases outside the gene matches: 12. Here the CDR3 reads CASSIVVRGGVNEQFF. CDR3 in DNA: TGTGCCAGCAGTATAGTCGTGCGGGGGGGCGTGAATGAGCAGTTCTTC.

This chain joins TRBV7-2 and TRBJ2-7, with TRBD1 as a possible D gene (5 bases). Trimming took off 1 base at V and 5 bases at J, with 12 bases between the two ends. CDR3 length equals 14 residues. From germline, CDR1 is SGHTA and CDR2 FQGNSA. The CDR3 DNA reads TGTGCCAGCAGCTTAGATTTCAGGGCCGACGAGCAGTACTTC. Translating gives CASSLDFRADEQYF.

The chain couples TRBV28 to TRBJ2-7, with D possibly matching TRBD2 (5 bases). V was cut by 5 bases and J by 2 bases, with 10 bases left in between. The CDR3 totals 13 residues. Germline V gene data show CDR1 as MDHEN and CDR2 as SYDVKM. CDR3 nucleotides: TGTGCCAGCAGTCGGGTCGGGGCCTACGAGCAGTACTTC. Encoded protein: CASSRVGAYEQYF.

This chain links TRBV4-3 with TRBJ1-3; 7 positions match TRBD1. The V segment lost 0 bases and the J segment 4 bases; nucleotides outside the gene matches: 9. Germline assignment: CDR1 LGHNA and CDR2 YSLEER. CDR3 length: 17 residues. For the CDR3, the DNA is TGCGCCAGCAGCCAAGACCCGACCACAGGGGAAGGAAACACCATATATTTT. Translating gives CASSQDPTTGEGNTIYF.

The J gene is TRBJ2-7, the V gene TRBV9, with D maybe TRBD2 (5 bases). CDR1 and CDR2 from the germline V gene are SGDLS and YYNGEE. This CDR3 is built from 14 residues. Trimming removed 4 bases at V and 2 bases at J, with 13 bases between. The chain's CDR3 is CASSPGFGAYEQYF. The CDR3 nucleotides read TGTGCCAGCAGCCCAGGTTTCGGGGCCTACGAGCAGTACTTC. Supplemented by reference TRBV9 and TRBJ2-7, the full variable domain reads DSGVTQTPKHLITATGQRVTLRCSPRSGDLSVYWYQQSLDQGLQFLIQYYNGEERAKGNILERFSAQQFPDLHSELNLSSLELGDSALYFCASSPGFGAYEQYFGPGTRLTVT.

The chain is built from TRBV28 and TRBJ2-5; D unclear. Germline loops: CDR1 MDHEN, CDR2 SYDVKM. The CDR3 spans 13 residues. With 4 bases removed from V and 5 bases from J, the gap between germline ends came to 11 bases. CDR3 residues: CASSSSAEETQYF. In DNA form, the CDR3 reads TGTGCCAGCAGTTCGTCCGCTGAGGAGACCCAGTACTTC.

This clone was recorded a few times. The chain carries TRBV6-1 and TRBJ2-7, with D tentatively TRBD2 (5 bases). The CDR3 runs 13 residues. V was cut by 4 bases and J by 4 bases, with 11 bases left in between. CDR1 and CDR2 (germline): MNHNS, SASEGT. CDR3 DNA sequence: TGTGCCAGCAGTGGTTGGACTGCTTACGAGCAGTACTTC. This sequence encodes CASSGWTAYEQYF.

The V and J genes are TRBV6-6 and TRBJ1-2; D unclear. The CDR3 has 13 residues. Germline assignment: CDR1 MNHNY and CDR2 SVGAGI (reference sequence). Trimming stripped 5 bases from V and 7 bases from J, with 14 bases between. CDR3 coding DNA: TGTGCCAGCAGTGACGACGGGAGCGTTGGCTACACCTTC. It translates to CASSDDGSVGYTF.